This T cell receptor (beta chain) derives from a study of metastatic and nonmetastatic thyroid tumors. Points from the study as a whole: Benign nodules reportedly had significantly lower TCR beta diversity than malignant thyroid tumors in blood and tumor.

The CDR3 totals 10 residues. Authors' analysis steps: CDR3 was compared across clinicopathological groups, and the resulting differences were used to build a distant-metastasis classifier for papillary thyroid cancer. MiXCR was used by TCRdb to re-call the PCR reads. It is TCRdb's table, rather than the study itself, that gives the V and J calls and clone size. Counted here are fewer than 25,000 clones, roughly 18% occurring once; the ten biggest clones make up around 2.5%. Ahead of thyroid surgery, no patient had received treatment of any kind. This clone turned up a few times. Antigen unknown. Lacking the conserved final phenylalanine or tryptophan, this CDR3 likely reflects a read error.

Sequencing input: adjacent normal tissue. The sequence was collected from a male donor with papillary thyroid cancer or a benign thyroid nodule (not recorded which). Some clones in this sample may be carry-over from other donors' samples. The rearrangement links TRBV12-3 or TRBV12-4 to TRBJ2-5; D is ambiguous. TRBJ2-1 matches the DNA end more closely, so the J call is doubtful. The CDR3, as DNA: TGTGCCAGTGGTTGGGATGAGCAGTTCCTC. Protein product: CASGWDEQFL.